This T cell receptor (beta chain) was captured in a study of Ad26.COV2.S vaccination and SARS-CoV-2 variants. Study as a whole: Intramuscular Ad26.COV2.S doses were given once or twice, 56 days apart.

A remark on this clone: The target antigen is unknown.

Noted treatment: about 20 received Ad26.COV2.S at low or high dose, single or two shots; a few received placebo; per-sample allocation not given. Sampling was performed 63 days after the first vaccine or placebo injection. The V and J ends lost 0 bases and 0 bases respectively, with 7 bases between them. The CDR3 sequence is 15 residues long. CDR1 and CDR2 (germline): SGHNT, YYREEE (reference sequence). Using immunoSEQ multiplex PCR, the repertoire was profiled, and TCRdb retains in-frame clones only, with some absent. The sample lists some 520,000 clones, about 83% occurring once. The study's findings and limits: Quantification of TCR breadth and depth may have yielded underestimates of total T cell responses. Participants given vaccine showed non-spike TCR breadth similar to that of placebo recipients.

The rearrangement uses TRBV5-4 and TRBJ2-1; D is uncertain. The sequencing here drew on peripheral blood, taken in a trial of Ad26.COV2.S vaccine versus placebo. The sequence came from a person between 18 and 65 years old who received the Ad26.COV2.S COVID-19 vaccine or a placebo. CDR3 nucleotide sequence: TGTGCCAGCAGCTTGGATGCGCCCTCCTACAATGAGCAGTTCTTC. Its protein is CASSLDAPSYNEQFF.